This TCR beta chain was captured by sequencing in a study of vaccination effects on CD4 cells after COVID-19. The wider study: A couple of convalescent patients were sampled 16 days and one week before vaccination.

This clone was counted between two and nine times. The target antigen is unknown. The germline V gene has CDR1 SEHNR and CDR2 FQNEAQ (reference sequence). V shed 1 base, J shed 5 bases, and the junction held 3 bases outside the gene matches. The CDR3 spans 15 residues. Assay: immunoSEQ multiplex PCR; the TCRdb copy retains only in-frame clones and omits some. The data contain more than 35,000 clones, approximately 70% of them singletons. Antigen-specific CD4+ T cells were first expanded with viral peptide pools by the ViraFEST assay and only then sequenced. Following a roughly 11-day culture, CD4+ T cells were purified. Sometime from March through December 2020, the person acquired a SARS-CoV-2 infection that PCR confirmed. Every well housed some 2 million PBMC, which grew in culture alongside 8.5 to 10 IU/ml IL-2 and 10 ug/ml peptides. On both days 3 and 7, half of the culture medium was replaced with IL-2 medium.

The TCR comes from a human donor who had a prior SARS-CoV-2 infection. The chain recombines TRBV7-9 with TRBJ2-5, with 11 bases fitting TRBD2. This specimen was CD4+ T cells from PBMCs cultured with a peptide pool, taken before COVID-19 vaccination. The CDR3 is CASSLGTSGRETQYF. As DNA, the CDR3 is TGTGCCAGCAGCTTAGGGACTAGCGGGCGGGAGACCCAGTACTTC. The complete variable domain, with remaining parts taken from reference TRBV7-9 and TRBJ2-5, reads DTGVSQNPRHKITKRGQNVTFRCDPISEHNRLYWYRQTLGQGPEFLTYFQNEAQLEKSRLLSDRFSAERPKGSFSTLEIQRTEQGDSAMYLCASSLGTSGRETQYFGPGTRLLVL.